These 20 T cell receptor beta chains share one sample of origin, sequenced in a study of blood T cell repertoires in COVID-19. Sequenced by immunoSEQ multiplex PCR; TCRdb stores in-frame clones only, minus some. This table holds nearly 250,000 clones, 86% found once. Sequenced input: peripheral blood. The receptors originated from a woman aged 60-70 years who had recovered from COVID-19.

The rearrangement links TRBV29-1 to TRBJ2-7, with D tentatively TRBD1 (6 bases). The germline gives CDR1 SQVTM, CDR2 ANQGSEA. This CDR3 has 14 amino acids. Trimming pared 1 base from V and 2 bases from J, leaving 12 bases between. As DNA, the CDR3 is TGCAGCGTTGAAGCCTTAACAGGGACCTACGAGCAGTACTTC. The encoded protein is CSVEALTGTYEQYF.

The genes are TRBV5-1 and TRBJ1-5; D may be TRBD1 (6 bases). Germline CDR1 SGHRS, CDR2 YFSETQ. Trimming removed 3 bases from V and 2 bases from J, with 9 bases in between. CDR3 length: 14 residues. The CDR3 reads CASSSDSRNQPQHF. The CDR3 DNA sequence: TGCGCCAGCAGCTCGGACAGTCGCAATCAGCCCCAGCATTTT. Complete variable domain (other parts from reference TRBV5-1 and TRBJ1-5): KAGVTQTPRYLIKTRGQQVTLSCSPISGHRSVSWYQQTPGQGLQFLFEYFSETQRNKGNFPGRFSGRQFSNSRSEMNVSTLELGDSALYLCASSSDSRNQPQHFGDGTRLSIL.

This clone was counted once. The V call is TRBV3-1 (or the pseudogene TRBV3-2), the J call TRBJ1-2; tentative D call: TRBD1 (5 bases). The CDR3 has 12 amino acids. Trimming took off 4 bases at V and 6 bases at J, with 9 bases between the two ends. Germline CDR1 and CDR2: LGHDT and YNNKEL (reference sequence). The CDR3 loop reads CASSPLGDGYTF. The CDR3 bases are TGTGCCAGCAGCCCCCTAGGGGATGGCTACACCTTC.

The chain links TRBV20-1 to TRBJ2-1, with 11 bases matching TRBD2. CDR1 and CDR2 (germline): DFQATT, SNEGSKA (reference sequence). The J segment lost 7 bases and the V segment lost 4 bases, leaving 18 bases of the junction unmatched. CDR3 length: 18 residues. CDR3 sequence: CSATDYRLAGGTNNEQFF. The CDR3 DNA follows: TGCAGTGCTACTGACTATAGGCTAGCGGGGGGCACCAATAATGAGCAGTTCTTC.

The V and J genes are TRBV6-5 and TRBJ1-1; TRBD1 might be the D (5 bases). Germline-derived CDR1 and CDR2 are MNHEY and SVGAGI. CDR3 length equals 12 residues. V lost 6 bases to trimming and J lost 8 bases, with 13 bases between them. Here the CDR3 DNA reads TGTGCCAGCAGGGAGGGGACCTTCGAAGCTTTCTTT. Translated: CASREGTFEAFF.

This clone was detected only once. The CDR3 DNA sequence: TGTGCCAGCAGTTGGGCTAGCGGGGGTTCGTCCTACAATGAGCAGTTCTTC. Translation: CASSWASGGSSYNEQFF. This sequence joins TRBV27 and TRBJ2-1; TRBD2 matches at 10 bases. CDR1 and CDR2 (germline): MNHEY, SMNVEV (reference sequence). V lost 4 bases, J lost 1 base, and 7 bases stayed unmatched. This CDR3 contains 17 residues.

The chain links TRBV7-2 to TRBJ1-1; D unclear. CDR1 SGHTA and CDR2 FQGNSA come from the germline V gene. V gave up 3 bases and J gave up 2 bases, with 13 bases separating them. This CDR3 is 15 amino acids long. The CDR3: CASSFGPGINTEAFF. The CDR3 coding sequence is TGTGCCAGCAGCTTTGGTCCGGGGATAAACACTGAAGCTTTCTTT.

The gene calls are TRBV29-1 and TRBJ2-5; maybe TRBD2 (5 bases). Germline lookup yields CDR1 SQVTM and CDR2 ANQGSEA. V lost 1 base and J lost 5, with 11 bases in between. CDR3 length: 13 amino acids. Here the CDR3 DNA reads TGCAGCGTTGAAGTTGCGGGTGGGGAGACCCAGTACTTC. Protein: CSVEVAGGETQYF.

The V gene is TRBV9, the J gene TRBJ1-3, with unresolved D. Germline assignment: CDR1 SGDLS and CDR2 YYNGEE. The CDR3 totals 15 residues. With 0 bases removed from V and 1 base from J, the gap between germline ends came to 8 bases. Here the CDR3 DNA reads TGTGCCAGCAGCGTAGAGTCAGATTCTGGAAACACCATATATTTT. Residues: CASSVESDSGNTIYF. Complete variable domain (other parts from reference TRBV9 and TRBJ1-3): DSGVTQTPKHLITATGQRVTLRCSPRSGDLSVYWYQQSLDQGLQFLIQYYNGEERAKGNILERFSAQQFPDLHSELNLSSLELGDSALYFCASSVESDSGNTIYFGEGSWLTVV.

The chain uses TRBV15 and TRBJ2-7, with D maybe TRBD2 (5 bases). V lost 0 bases and J 3 bases, leaving 9 bases between the germline ends. CDR1 is LNHNV, CDR2 YYDKDF, per germline (reference sequence). This CDR3 is 14 amino acids long. The DNA for the CDR3 is TGTGCCACCAGCAGAGATCGCGGAGGCTACGAGCAGTACTTC. Its translation: CATSRDRGGYEQYF.

The count of this clone is one. This chain joins TRBV20-1 and TRBJ1-5; no firm D call. Trimming shortened V by 3 bases and J by 7 bases, and 16 bases separated the two germline ends. This CDR3 has 14 residues. CDR1 and CDR2 (germline): DFQATT, SNEGSKA (reference sequence). CDR3 sequence (DNA): TGCAGTGCTAGTCCTCGGTCGGGGTTCCAGCCCCAGCATTTT. It is translated as CSASPRSGFQPQHF.

The chain employs TRBV19 and TRBJ1-2; 7 nucleotides match TRBD1. CDR3 size: 13 residues. Germline V gives CDR1 LNHDA, CDR2 SQIVND (reference sequence). The V segment lost 7 bases and the J segment 4 bases; nucleotides outside the gene matches: 6. The CDR3 sequence: CASKGTAIYGYTF. DNA for the CDR3: TGTGCCAGTAAGGGGACAGCGATCTATGGCTACACCTTC.

The rearrangement joins TRBV18 to TRBJ1-2; 7 bases agree with TRBD1. The length of the CDR3 is 14 residues. V lost 3 bases and J lost 7; bases outside the gene matches: 8. Germline CDR1 is KGHSH and CDR2 is LQKENI. CDR3 in DNA: TGTGCCAGCTCACCGGGACAGAGAAGTCCTGGCTACACCTTC. Translation: CASSPGQRSPGYTF.

The chain couples TRBV5-4 to TRBJ1-2; TRBD1 aligns across 9 bases. The CDR3 contains 15 residues. Germline-derived CDR1 and CDR2 are SGHNT and YYREEE (reference sequence). The J segment lost 4 bases and the V segment lost 1 base, leaving 5 bases of the junction unmatched. DNA of the CDR3: TGTGCCAGCAGCTTGAGGGACAGGGCCCTCTATGGCTACACCTTC. Protein sequence: CASSLRDRALYGYTF.

V is TRBV3-1 (or the pseudogene TRBV3-2) and J is TRBJ1-6; unclear D gene. CDR3 length: 15 residues. Germline CDR1 is LGHDT and CDR2 is YNNKEL (reference sequence). V shed 1 base and J shed 11 bases, with 15 bases lying between them. This chain's CDR3 is CASSQGLRVAAPLHF. CDR3 nucleotides: TGTGCCAGCAGCCAAGGGCTTCGGGTCGCGGCACCCCTCCACTTT.

The chain links TRBV4-2 to TRBJ2-5; weak D call: TRBD2 (6 bases). Trimming took 1 base from V and 2 from J, leaving 11 bases between them. Germline CDR1 and CDR2: LGHNA and YNFKEQ. The CDR3 length is 15 residues. CDR3 in amino acids: CASSQVTGTQETQYF. CDR3 in DNA: TGTGCCAGCAGCCAAGTTACCGGGACTCAAGAGACCCAGTACTTC.

The chain is built from TRBV7-2 and TRBJ2-4, with 8 bases lining up with TRBD1. After removal of 0 bases from V and 8 bases from J, the junction contained 3 bases not matched to a gene. The CDR3 runs 14 residues. Germline lookup yields CDR1 SGHTA and CDR2 FQGNSA. DNA for the CDR3: TGTGCCAGCAGCTTAGCGGACAGGGTTGACATTCAGTACTTC. Amino acid sequence: CASSLADRVDIQYF.

Concerning this clone itself: At the DNA level, this CDR3 is encoded by other sequences in the same sample as well. The chain is built from TRBV7-2 and TRBJ2-2; 11 bases match TRBD2. The V gene end was trimmed by 5 bases and the J gene end by 5 bases; junction bases not matched to a gene: 4. There are 15 residues in the CDR3. CDR1 and CDR2 (germline): SGHTA, FQGNSA. In DNA form, the CDR3 reads TGTGCCAGCAGCCAACTAGCGGGGGAAACCGGGGAGCTGTTTTTT. Its translation is CASSQLAGETGELFF.

The V and J genes are TRBV2 and TRBJ2-5, with D tentatively TRBD2 (6 bases). V lost 8 bases and J 4 bases, leaving 11 bases between the germline ends. The germline V gene has CDR1 SNHLY and CDR2 FYNNEI. The CDR3 is 12 amino acids. In DNA, the CDR3 is TGTGCCAGCCCCTCGGAGGGAGAGACCCAGTACTTC. Translation gives CASPSEGETQYF.

The chain is built from TRBV29-1 and TRBJ1-1; the D is unclear. CDR1 and CDR2 (germline): SQVTM, ANQGSEA. V lost 7 bases to trimming and J lost 1 base, with 7 bases between them. CDR3 length equals 11 residues. The CDR3 DNA reads TGCAGCGCTACACGGAACACTGAAGCTTTCTTT. Translation gives CSATRNTEAFF.